Below are 5 T cell receptor beta chains sequenced from a single sample in a study of cytomegalovirus exposure and HLA in healthy donors. Here immunoSEQ multiplex PCR was the method, and the copy in TCRdb shows in-frame clones only, minus some. The sample holds 70,000 to 85,000 clones, 94% seen once. Sequenced sample: PBMCs. The receptors come from a woman younger than 35 in good health and CMV-seropositive.

The chain couples TRBV19 to TRBJ2-1; a weak D match, TRBD2 (6 bases). The CDR3 is 14 amino acids. The V and J ends lost 2 bases and 6 bases respectively, with 11 bases between them. CDR1 is LNHDA, CDR2 SQIVND, per germline (reference sequence). The CDR3 DNA reads TGTGCCAGTAGTATACTGGGGGGAACCAATGAGCAGTTCTTC. This gives the protein CASSILGGTNEQFF.

This sequence joins TRBV27 and TRBJ2-2, with unresolved D. The V end was cut by 0 bases, the J end by 5 bases, with 13 bases between. The germline V gene encodes CDR1 MNHEY and CDR2 SMNVEV (reference sequence). The CDR3 extends over 16 amino acids. The CDR3 protein is CASSLSAGTATGELFF. The CDR3 DNA reads as TGTGCCAGCAGTTTATCGGCCGGCACAGCAACCGGGGAGCTGTTTTTT.

The chain recombines TRBV10-3 with TRBJ1-3; D remains unclear. Germline V CDR1 and CDR2: ENHRY, SYGVKD. V was pared by 10 bases and J by 2 bases, with 9 bases between. The CDR3 is 12 residues long. The CDR3, as DNA: TGTGCCACTCAAGCCCCTGGAAACACCATATATTTT. Translating gives CATQAPGNTIYF.

The chain links TRBV7-9 to TRBJ1-3; the match to TRBD1 covers 9 bases. Unmatched junction bases numbered 10, after V lost 4 bases and J lost 3 bases. CDR1 and CDR2 (germline): SEHNR, FQNEAQ (reference sequence). The CDR3 sequence is 17 residues long. CDR3 region: CASSSSDRGGGGNTIYF. CDR3 nucleotide sequence: TGTGCCAGCAGCTCCTCGGACAGGGGAGGCGGTGGAAACACCATATATTTT. Looking up the rest from reference TRBV7-9 and TRBJ1-3 gives the full variable domain: DTGVSQNPRHKITKRGQNVTFRCDPISEHNRLYWYRQTLGQGPEFLTYFQNEAQLEKSRLLSDRFSAERPKGSFSTLEIQRTEQGDSAMYLCASSSSDRGGGGNTIYFGEGSWLTVV.

The gene calls are TRBV5-6 and TRBJ1-1; a weak D match, TRBD1 (5 bases). The V and J ends lost 6 bases and 6 bases respectively, with 15 bases between them. Germline V gene sequence: CDR1 SGHDT, CDR2 YYEEEE. The CDR3 runs 13 residues. CDR3 in DNA: TGTGCCAGCACCGAGACAGCTGGCCCTGAAGCTTTCTTT. Amino acid sequence: CASTETAGPEAFF.